Reported below is one T cell receptor (beta chain). Additional DNA sequences in this sample encode the identical CDR3. Extracted RNA was reverse transcribed into cDNA, the sequencing template. This table comes from immunoSEQ multiplex PCR, and its TCRdb copy is limited to in-frame clones, with some not included. The sample records 150,000 to 200,000 clones, about 62% being singletons. This sample was included in a study of CD8+ T cells in alopecia areata. Treatment noted: oral pan-JAK inhibitor, 5-10 mg twice daily. From germline, CDR1 is SGHTA and CDR2 FQGNSA. V lost 3 bases and J 0 bases, leaving 7 bases between the germline ends. CDR3 length: 14 residues.

The rearrangement uses TRBV7-2 and TRBJ2-3; the D gene is possibly TRBD2 (5 bases). Sequenced here: CD4+ T cells sorted from blood, sampled at week 24, from a patient treated with tofacitinib. The receptor comes from a human donor with alopecia areata. The DNA of the CDR3 is TGTGCCAGCAGCTTCCCGGGAAGCACAGATACGCAGTATTTT. Translation gives CASSFPGSTDTQYF. The whole variable domain, filled in from reference TRBV7-2 and TRBJ2-3, reads GAGVSQSPSNKVTEKGKDVELRCDPISGHTALYWYRQSLGQGLEFLIYFQGNSAPDKSGLPSDRFSAERTGGSVSTLTIQRTQQEDSAVYLCASSFPGSTDTQYFGPGTRLTVL.